Each of the 23 T cell receptor beta chains below was sequenced from the same sample in a study of blood T cell repertoires in COVID-19. Clones were read by immunoSEQ multiplex PCR, and TCRdb kept only the in-frame ones, dropping some. The sample includes roughly 290,000 clones, approximately 90% seen only once; the top ten take roughly 6.8%. The sample consisted of peripheral blood. These receptors all come from a woman aged 25 to 39 with COVID-19, enrolled during active disease.

On this clone itself: Other DNA sequences in this sample translate to the same CDR3. This chain joins TRBV7-9 and TRBJ2-1, with 11 nucleotides matching TRBD2. After removal of 4 bases from V and 4 bases from J, the junction contained 3 bases not matched to a gene. This CDR3 has 15 amino acids. From germline, CDR1 is SEHNR and CDR2 FQNEAQ (reference sequence). The CDR3 nucleotides are TGTGCCAGCAGCTCGACTAGCGGGATTTACAATGAGCAGTTCTTC. It codes for CASSSTSGIYNEQFF.

The chain carries TRBV6-5 and TRBJ1-2; possibly TRBD1 for D (6 bases). The CDR3 extends over 13 amino acids. V was cut by 3 bases and J by 4 bases, with 9 bases left in between. The germline CDR1 and CDR2 sequences are MNHEY and SVGAGI. CDR3 in amino acids: CASSYTGTYGYTF. DNA for the CDR3: TGTGCCAGCAGTTATACAGGGACCTATGGCTACACCTTC.

The CDR3 DNA follows: TGCGCCAGCAGCTTAGGACAGGGGATCTTCACTGAAGCTTTCTTT. This encodes CASSLGQGIFTEAFF. The genes are TRBV5-1 and TRBJ1-1, with TRBD1 identical over 9 bases. The CDR3 runs 15 residues. The V gene end was trimmed by 2 bases and the J gene end by 4 bases; junction bases not matched to a gene: 6. Germline CDR1 SGHRS, CDR2 YFSETQ.

The V call is TRBV6-5, the J call TRBJ2-5; 7 bases line up with TRBD2. Germline CDR1 and CDR2: MNHEY and SVGAGI. J was trimmed by 5 bases and V by 6 bases; bases with no gene match: 9. CDR3 size: 14 residues. The CDR3 bases are TGTGCCAGCAGGGCGGGAGAAGAGTGGGAGACCCAGTACTTC. Protein sequence: CASRAGEEWETQYF.

The gene calls are TRBV7-9 and TRBJ1-1; D gene unclear. CDR1 SEHNR and CDR2 FQNEAQ come from the germline V gene (reference sequence). The length of the CDR3 is 14 residues. Trimming removed 5 bases at V and 3 bases at J, with 13 bases between. The DNA of the CDR3 is TGTGCCAGCAGCCGGGTAGGCGGAGACACTGAAGCTTTCTTT. This translates into CASSRVGGDTEAFF.

The chain couples TRBV6-2 or TRBV6-3 to TRBJ1-1; D might be TRBD1 (5 bases). V dropped 0 bases and J dropped 5 bases, with 13 bases sitting between them. Germline V gene sequence: CDR1 MNHEY, CDR2 SVGEGT. The CDR3 covers 15 residues. In DNA, the CDR3 is TGTGCCAGCAGTTACTCGAGGAGTGGGGCTACTGAAGCTTTCTTT. Residues: CASSYSRSGATEAFF.

The V and J genes are TRBV9 and TRBJ2-1; 12 nucleotides agree with TRBD2. The CDR3 has 18 residues. Germline V lookup: CDR1 SGDLS, CDR2 YYNGEE. The V segment lost 0 bases and the J segment 2 bases; nucleotides outside the gene matches: 6. The CDR3 sequence: CASSVGLAGVGAYNEQFF. The CDR3 DNA reads as TGTGCCAGCAGCGTAGGACTAGCGGGAGTGGGTGCCTACAATGAGCAGTTCTTC.

The rearrangement joins TRBV15 to TRBJ1-6, with D perhaps matching TRBD1 (5 bases). V lost 4 bases and J lost 0, with 22 bases in between. Germline CDR1 LNHNV, CDR2 YYDKDF (reference sequence). The CDR3 length is 20 residues. CDR3 DNA: TGTGCCACCAGCACCATTTTCGGGGGACGCCATAGCTCCTATAATTCACCCCTCCACTTT. As protein: CATSTIFGGRHSSYNSPLHF.

The chain links TRBV19 to TRBJ1-2; D is ambiguous. V was cut by 7 bases and J by 7 bases, with 16 bases left in between. The length of the CDR3 is 13 residues. Looked up from germline, CDR1 is LNHDA and CDR2 is SQIVND (reference sequence). CDR3 nucleotides: TGTGCCAGTACCCCCATCCCCACTGCTGGCTACACCTTC. It is translated as CASTPIPTAGYTF.

This clone was seen only a few times. The chain has TRBV6-2 or TRBV6-3 and TRBJ2-7; D might be TRBD2 (5 bases). V lost 6 bases, J lost 1 base, and 19 bases lay in between. Germline assignment: CDR1 MNHEY and CDR2 SVGEGT. The CDR3 has 16 amino acids. CDR3 in amino acids: CASSSRARAPSYEQYF. The CDR3 DNA follows: TGTGCCAGCAGCTCTAGGGCGAGGGCCCCATCCTACGAGCAGTACTTC.

This sequence joins TRBV7-3 and TRBJ2-1; 10 bases fit TRBD1. V lost 4 bases to trimming and J lost 2 bases; unmatched junction nucleotides: 5. This CDR3 is 16 amino acids long. Germline CDR1 and CDR2: SGHTA and FQGTGA. The CDR3 loop is CASSSRQGAAYNEQFF. The CDR3 region has the DNA TGTGCCAGCAGCTCCCGACAGGGGGCGGCCTACAATGAGCAGTTCTTC.

The gene calls are TRBV30 and TRBJ2-3; no firm D call. Trimming stripped 2 bases from V and 6 bases from J, with 9 bases between. Germline CDR1 reads GTSNPN; CDR2 reads SVGIG (reference sequence). The CDR3 totals 12 residues. CDR3 protein: CAWSSMEDTQYF. The CDR3 bases are TGTGCCTGGAGTTCCATGGAGGATACGCAGTATTTT.

V gene TRBV29-1 combines with J gene TRBJ2-4, with D uncertain. The V end was cut by 7 bases, the J end by 6 bases, with 10 bases between. The CDR3 has 11 amino acids. The V gene's germline CDR1 is SQVTM and CDR2 ANQGSEA. CDR3 residues: CSASLRNIQYF. The DNA of the CDR3 is TGCAGCGCCTCCCTTCGAAACATTCAGTACTTC.

The chain uses TRBV29-1 and TRBJ1-3; D is uncertain. Per the germline V gene, CDR1 is SQVTM and CDR2 is ANQGSEA. V lost 4 bases to trimming and J lost 3 bases, with 10 bases between them. The CDR3 sequence is 13 residues long. The chain's CDR3 is CSVAMVGGNTIYF. CDR3 nucleotide sequence: TGCAGCGTTGCCATGGTCGGTGGAAACACCATATATTTT.

The gene calls are TRBV4-1 and TRBJ1-3; the match to TRBD1 covers 9 bases. This CDR3 has 15 residues. Germline V gene lookup returns CDR1 MGHRA and CDR2 YSYEKL. V gave up 1 base and J gave up 8 bases; unmatched junction bases: 6. DNA for the CDR3: TGCGCCAGCAGCCAAGCGACAGGGGGAGCATACACCATATATTTT. Translated, it gives CASSQATGGAYTIYF.

V usage is TRBV19 and J usage is TRBJ2-1; 8 bases align to TRBD2. Germline V gene data show CDR1 as LNHDA and CDR2 as SQIVND (reference sequence). The length of the CDR3 is 14 residues. V dropped 10 bases and J dropped 5; count of bases not matched to a gene: 10. CDR3 region: CATSLGLVDNEQFF. The CDR3 DNA follows: TGTGCCACTTCCTTGGGACTAGTTGACAATGAGCAGTTCTTC.

The V and J genes are TRBV2 and TRBJ2-7; TRBD2 matches at 15 bases. V dropped 3 bases and J dropped 2; count of bases not matched to a gene: 5. This CDR3 comprises 17 residues. Germline V CDR1 and CDR2: SNHLY, FYNNEI. CDR3 region: CASSEGTSGRLPYEQYF. The DNA for the CDR3 is TGTGCCAGCAGTGAGGGGACTAGCGGGAGGCTACCCTACGAGCAGTACTTC.

The rearrangement joins TRBV7-8 to TRBJ2-2; 7 bases are a match to TRBD1. Germline V gives CDR1 SGHVS, CDR2 FQNEAQ. V shed 6 bases, J shed 4 bases, and the junction held 8 bases outside the gene matches. CDR3 length equals 15 residues. The CDR3 DNA follows: TGTGCCAGCAGGGGGCCGGGACAGTCCACCGGGGAGCTGTTTTTT. Protein product: CASRGPGQSTGELFF.

In DNA, the CDR3 is TGTGCCAGCAGTGAACTACAGGGAACTAATGAAAAACTGTTTTTT. It specifies CASSELQGTNEKLFF. The chain combines TRBV6-1 with TRBJ1-4, with D possibly matching TRBD1 (6 bases). The CDR3 runs to 15 residues. V lost 2 bases to trimming and J lost 1 base, with 8 bases between them. Germline loops: CDR1 MNHNS, CDR2 SASEGT.

J is TRBJ2-7 and V is TRBV5-4; 7 bases map to TRBD1. Germline CDR1 and CDR2: SGHNT and YYREEE (reference sequence). The CDR3 consists of 14 residues. V shed 4 bases and J 2 bases; nucleotides not matched to a gene: 6. CDR3 in amino acids: CASSRQGTTYEQYF. The DNA of the CDR3 is TGTGCCAGCAGCCGACAGGGTACCACCTACGAGCAGTACTTC.

The rearrangement links TRBV30 to TRBJ2-5; no reliable D call. CDR3 size: 11 residues. Trimming left V 2 bases short and J 4 bases short, with 5 bases between. The germline V gene encodes CDR1 GTSNPN and CDR2 SVGIG (reference sequence). The CDR3 nucleotides are TGTGCCTGGAGTACGGTAGAGACCCAGTACTTC. Translating gives CAWSTVETQYF. Filled out from reference TRBV30 and TRBJ2-5, the complete variable domain reads SQTIHQWPATLVQPVGSPLSLECTVEGTSNPNLYWYRQAAGRGLQLLFYSVGIGQISSEVPQNLSASRPQDRQFILSSKKLLLSDSGFYLCAWSTVETQYFGPGTRLLVL.

This chain uses TRBV7-9 with TRBJ2-6; tentatively, D is TRBD1 (5 bases). The CDR3 spans 15 residues. V was pared by 3 bases and J by 2 bases, with 8 bases between. Germline CDR1 is SEHNR and CDR2 is FQNEAQ (reference sequence). As DNA, the CDR3 is TGTGCCAGCAGCTTCGAAGGGGCTGGGGCCAACGTCCTGACTTTC. It encodes CASSFEGAGANVLTF.

The chain has TRBV27 and TRBJ2-2, with TRBD1 matching over 7 bases. Germline CDR1 reads MNHEY; CDR2 reads SMNVEV (reference sequence). The CDR3 contains 17 residues. With V trimmed by 1 base and J by 1 base, 6 bases remained unmatched. The CDR3 coding sequence is TGTGCCAGCAGTTTATGGGGACAGCGACTGAACACCGGGGAGCTGTTTTTT. It yields the protein CASSLWGQRLNTGELFF.